Shown below are 20 T cell receptor beta chains from a single sample sequenced in a study of PD-1 blockade in classical Hodgkin lymphoma. Measured with immunoSEQ multiplex PCR; TCRdb has only the in-frame clones, and not every one. The sample lists about 110,000 clones, 80% to 90% occurring once. Exposure to brentuximab vedotin varied, and each patient had relapsed following autologous stem cell transplantation. The specimen comprised peripheral blood mononuclear cells (PBMCs), sampled before the second cycle of nivolumab. All receptors come from a human donor with classical Hodgkin lymphoma.

The chain recombines TRBV7-2 with TRBJ2-7; D is perhaps TRBD2 (5 bases). Trimming cost V 5 bases and J 0 bases, with 11 bases left between them. The CDR3 has 14 residues. Germline lookup yields CDR1 SGHTA and CDR2 FQGNSA. DNA of the CDR3: TGTGCCAGCAGCGGGCTCGGAGGCTCCTACGAGCAGTACTTC. Translated, it gives CASSGLGGSYEQYF. The complete variable domain, with remaining parts taken from reference TRBV7-2 and TRBJ2-7, reads GAGVSQSPSNKVTEKGKDVELRCDPISGHTALYWYRQSLGQGLEFLIYFQGNSAPDKSGLPSDRFSAERTGGSVSTLTIQRTQQEDSAVYLCASSGLGGSYEQYFGPGTRLTVT.

The chain is built from TRBV7-9 and TRBJ1-1; 8 nucleotides match TRBD1. The germline gives CDR1 SEHNR, CDR2 FQNEAQ (reference sequence). With V trimmed by 2 bases and J by 5 bases, 7 bases remained unmatched. The CDR3 loop spans 15 amino acids. Written as DNA, the CDR3 is TGTGCCAGCAGCTTACCGAAGACAGGGGAAACTGAAGCTTTCTTT. Translated, it gives CASSLPKTGETEAFF.

The rearrangement links TRBV5-4 to TRBJ1-2; TRBD1 aligns across 10 bases. This CDR3 region has 16 residues. The V gene's germline CDR1 is SGHNT and CDR2 YYREEE (reference sequence). The junction had 8 bases not matched to a gene; V was cut back by 3 bases and J by 3 bases. CDR3 DNA: TGTGCCAGCAGCTCCCAGAGGGGGACAGGGGACTATGGCTACACCTTC. Translation gives CASSSQRGTGDYGYTF.

This clone showed up just once. The V gene is TRBV4-2, the J gene TRBJ2-5; D gene uncertain. Germline V gene data show CDR1 as LGHNA and CDR2 as YNFKEQ. V gave up 0 bases and J gave up 5 bases, with 10 bases separating them. The CDR3 runs 14 residues. CDR3 nucleotides: TGTGCCAGCAGCCAAGAGGTAGTCCTGGAGACCCAGTACTTC. It specifies CASSQEVVLETQYF.

The V gene is TRBV11-2, the J gene TRBJ2-7; 7 bases align to TRBD2. The germline CDR1 and CDR2 sequences are SGHAT and FQNNGV. Trimming took 4 bases from V and 3 from J; bases not matched to a gene: 6. The CDR3 extends over 14 amino acids. CDR3 sequence reads: CASSSGGGDYEQYF. The CDR3 region has the DNA TGTGCCAGCAGCTCGGGGGGAGGGGACTACGAGCAGTACTTC.

This rearrangement joins TRBV7-2 to TRBJ2-1; D assignment may be TRBD1 or TRBD2 (5 bases each). The CDR3 is 13 residues long. V shed 5 bases and J shed 4 bases, with 9 bases lying between them. The V gene's germline CDR1 is SGHTA and CDR2 FQGNSA. CDR3 coding DNA: TGTGCCAGCAGCATGGGACGGTACAATGAGCAGTTCTTC. Residues: CASSMGRYNEQFF.

As to this clone: A read error may account for a junction end that differs from germline. The chain has TRBV14 and TRBJ2-7, with 7 bases that match TRBD2. From germline, CDR1 is SGHDN and CDR2 FVKESK. The CDR3 totals 14 residues. The CDR3 DNA reads TGTGCCGGCAGCCTTGGACTAGGGAACTACGAGCAGTACTTC. It translates to CAGSLGLGNYEQYF. The full variable domain, rest sourced from reference TRBV14 and TRBJ2-7, is EAGVTQFPSHSVIEKGQTVTLRCDPISGHDNLYWYRRVMGKEIKFLLHFVKESKQDESGMPNNRFLAERTGGTYSTLKVQPAELEDSGVYFCAGSLGLGNYEQYFGPGTRLTVT.

The chain joins TRBV14 to TRBJ1-1; D unresolved. Trimming shortened V by 0 bases and J by 10 bases, and 12 bases separated the two germline ends. There are 13 residues in the CDR3. In germline, CDR1 is SGHDN, CDR2 FVKESK. In DNA form, the CDR3 reads TGTGCCAGCAGCCAAGATTCTGTACGGAGAGCTTTCTTT. Protein sequence: CASSQDSVRRAFF. Complete variable domain (other parts from reference TRBV14 and TRBJ1-1): EAGVTQFPSHSVIEKGQTVTLRCDPISGHDNLYWYRRVMGKEIKFLLHFVKESKQDESGMPNNRFLAERTGGTYSTLKVQPAELEDSGVYFCASSQDSVRRAFFGQGTRLTVV.

This clone was recorded only once. J is TRBJ2-1 and V is TRBV2, with 7 bases lining up with TRBD2. The V segment lost 4 bases and the J segment 0 bases; nucleotides outside the gene matches: 15. CDR3 size: 19 residues. The V gene's germline CDR1 is SNHLY and CDR2 FYNNEI. The CDR3 nucleotides are TGTGCCAGCAGTGGGAGACTAGCCGGCCCCTCGAGCTCCTACAATGAGCAGTTCTTC. Translated: CASSGRLAGPSSSYNEQFF. Full variable domain (outside the CDR3, taken from reference TRBV2 and TRBJ2-1): EPEVTQTPSHQVTQMGQEVILRCVPISNHLYFYWYRQILGQKVEFLVSFYNNEISEKSEIFDDQFSVERPDGSNFTLKIRSTKLEDSAMYFCASSGRLAGPSSSYNEQFFGPGTRLTVL.

The CDR3 loop is CASSLRGYGKNIQYF. The CDR3 nucleotides read TGTGCCAGCAGCTTAAGGGGGTACGGCAAAAACATTCAGTACTTC. The chain employs TRBV14 and TRBJ2-4; tentative D call: TRBD1 (6 bases). This CDR3 contains 15 residues. CDR1 and CDR2 from the germline V gene are SGHDN and FVKESK. With 5 bases removed from V and 3 bases from J, the gap between germline ends came to 14 bases.

The sample holds a few counts of this clone. This rearrangement joins TRBV5-1 to TRBJ2-2, with 12 bases that match TRBD1. In germline, CDR1 is SGHRS, CDR2 YFSETQ. V dropped 4 bases and J dropped 6; count of bases not matched to a gene: 4. The CDR3 extends over 15 amino acids. CDR3: CASSPGTGGAGELFF. The CDR3 nucleotides read TGCGCCAGCAGCCCCGGGACAGGGGGCGCCGGGGAGCTGTTTTTT.

This clone was detected only once. The chain links TRBV5-4 to TRBJ2-3; D is undetermined. The V gene lost 3 bases and the J gene lost 3 bases, with 2 bases spanning the gap. CDR3 length: 11 amino acids. CDR1 is SGHNT, CDR2 YYREEE, per germline (reference sequence). CDR3: CASSSTDTQYF. The CDR3 DNA reads as TGTGCCAGCAGCTCAACAGATACGCAGTATTTT.

V usage is TRBV4-3 and J usage is TRBJ2-2; D not certain. The V end lost 0 bases, the J end lost 6 bases, and 8 bases lay between the germline ends. CDR3 length: 14 residues. Germline V gene sequence: CDR1 LGHNA, CDR2 YSLEER. The CDR3 nucleotides read TGCGCCAGCAGCCAAGATTCGGTCCCCGGGGAGCTGTTTTTT. Protein product: CASSQDSVPGELFF.

This chain links TRBV7-8 with TRBJ2-6, with 8 bases fitting TRBD2. V shed 6 bases and J 0 bases; nucleotides not matched to a gene: 4. The V gene's germline CDR1 is SGHVS and CDR2 FQNEAQ. The CDR3 loop spans 16 amino acids. CDR3: CASRYSGVSGANVLTF. In DNA, the CDR3 is TGTGCCAGCAGATATAGCGGGGTCTCTGGGGCCAACGTCCTGACTTTC. Using reference TRBV7-8 and TRBJ2-6 for the parts outside the CDR3, the full variable domain is GAGVSQSPRYKVAKRGQDVALRCDPISGHVSLFWYQQALGQGPEFLTYFQNEAQLDKSGLPSDRFFAERPEGSVSTLKIQRTQQEDSAVYLCASRYSGVSGANVLTFGAGSRLTVL.

This chain joins TRBV7-2 and TRBJ1-1; 10 positions match TRBD1. The CDR3 has 17 amino acids. Germline V lookup: CDR1 SGHTA, CDR2 FQGNSA. V was pared by 5 bases and J by 7 bases, with 16 bases of the junction left unmatched. CDR3 loop: CASSLGSRDRGFGEAFF. The CDR3 nucleotides read TGTGCCAGCAGCCTAGGCTCCAGGGACAGGGGATTTGGTGAAGCTTTCTTT.

V is TRBV27 and J is TRBJ2-2; D gene unclear. This CDR3 contains 14 residues. V was clipped by 2 bases and J by 6 bases, with 10 bases between them. Germline V gives CDR1 MNHEY, CDR2 SMNVEV (reference sequence). CDR3 nucleotide sequence: TGTGCCAGCAGTTTAATTTTTAAGGCCGGGGAGCTGTTTTTT. Translated, it gives CASSLIFKAGELFF.

V and J are TRBV19 and TRBJ2-1, with 14 nucleotides matching TRBD2. Germline CDR1 and CDR2: LNHDA and SQIVND (reference sequence). The CDR3 spans 13 residues. The V segment lost 10 bases and the J segment 6 bases; nucleotides outside the gene matches: 2. The CDR3 reads CATGLAGGNEQFF. The CDR3 coding sequence is TGTGCCACAGGACTAGCGGGAGGCAATGAGCAGTTCTTC. Supplemented by reference TRBV19 and TRBJ2-1, the full variable domain reads DGGITQSPKYLFRKEGQNVTLSCEQNLNHDAMYWYRQDPGQGLRLIYYSQIVNDFQKGDIAEGYSVSREKKESFPLTVTSAQKNPTAFYLCATGLAGGNEQFFGPGTRLTVL.

The V call is TRBV6-5, the J call TRBJ2-5; D ambiguous. Looked up from germline, CDR1 is MNHEY and CDR2 is SVGAGI. V gave up 2 bases and J gave up 4 bases, with 8 bases separating them. This CDR3 is 13 amino acids long. CDR3 sequence (DNA): TGTGCCAGCAGTTACGATGGCGGAGAGACCCAGTACTTC. It translates to CASSYDGGETQYF.

CDR3 in amino acids: CASSASNGGYTEAFF. The CDR3 DNA follows: TGTGCCAGCAGCGCTTCTAATGGCGGATACACTGAAGCTTTCTTT. The rearrangement links TRBV6-5 to TRBJ1-1; D unresolved. V was pared by 6 bases and J by 3 bases, with 17 bases between. Germline values: CDR1 MNHEY, CDR2 SVGAGI. CDR3 length equals 15 residues.

This chain uses TRBV19 with TRBJ2-1; D may be TRBD1 (6 bases). CDR1 is LNHDA and CDR2 is SQIVND in the germline V gene (reference sequence). V was cut by 6 bases and J by 1 base, with 7 bases left in between. The CDR3 sequence is 13 residues long. This chain's CDR3 is CASRTGSYNEQFF. The DNA of the CDR3 is TGTGCCAGTAGAACAGGGTCCTACAATGAGCAGTTCTTC.